The 26 T cell receptor beta chains below were found in one sample sequenced in a study of CD8+CD57+ T cells in acquired aplastic anemia (dated by TCRdb to 2017 to 2018). Patients chosen for sequencing had shown expansion of CD8+CD57+ cells by flow cytometry. Data came from an Illumina HiSeq 2000. Profiling of TCR beta VDJ combinations and CDR3 sequences used genomic DNA as the template. In TCRdb, the public reads were trimmed at Q25 with fastp and aligned with MiXCR, with productive beta chains retained. CDR3 protein sequences are deduplicated, and each keeps its most common genes and DNA. The sample contains approximately 40,000 distinct CDR3 sequences, 60% to 80% of them found a single time. Roughly 60% of the sample is taken by the ten largest. Sequenced: sorted CD4+, CD8+, or CD8+CD57+ T cells (not recorded which) from PBMCs. Every receptor here comes from a human donor with aplastic anemia.

This clonotype was counted only a few times. The rearrangement uses TRBV15 and TRBJ2-5; 8 positions agree with TRBD2. V lost 8 bases and J lost 5; bases outside the gene matches: 4. The germline CDR1 and CDR2 sequences are LNHNV and YYDKDF (reference sequence). The CDR3 sequence is 12 residues long. CDR3 in DNA: TGTGCCACCGCTGCTAGCGGGGAGACCCAGTACTTC. It specifies CATAASGETQYF.

CDR3 region: CASSSGESPLHF. The DNA for the CDR3 is TGTGCCAGCAGCTCAGGGGAATCACCCCTCCACTTT. V is TRBV7-6 and J is TRBJ1-6; TRBD1 might be the D (6 bases). V was trimmed by 4 bases and J by 10 bases, leaving 8 bases between them. This CDR3 is 12 amino acids long. Germline V gene data show CDR1 as SGHVS and CDR2 as FNYEAQ.

J is TRBJ2-1 and V is TRBV2; 9 bases line up with TRBD1. The germline V gene has CDR1 SNHLY and CDR2 FYNNEI. The ends lost 1 base at V and 6 bases at J; junction bases unmatched: 4. The CDR3 spans 15 residues. CDR3 amino acids: CASSEEDRGTNEQFF. For the CDR3, the DNA is TGTGCCAGCAGTGAAGAGGACAGGGGCACCAATGAGCAGTTCTTC.

This clonotype has a handful of counts. This chain connects TRBV7-4 to TRBJ2-7; D gene uncertain. From germline, CDR1 is SGHVT and CDR2 SQSDAQ. CDR3 size: 11 residues. V was trimmed by 5 bases and J by 2 bases, leaving 4 bases between them. The CDR3: CASSQPYEQYF. DNA of the CDR3: TGTGCCAGCAGCCAGCCCTACGAGCAGTACTTC.

The chain employs TRBV2 and TRBJ1-6; D is uncertain. V shed 6 bases and J shed 9 bases, with 15 bases lying between them. CDR1 and CDR2 from the germline V gene are SNHLY and FYNNEI. This CDR3 has 14 amino acids. CDR3 DNA: TGTGCCAGCAGAGCTGAATCGGACCCTTCACCCCTCCACTTT. It is translated as CASRAESDPSPLHF.

The chain uses TRBV20-1 and TRBJ1-6; TRBD1 matches 8 bases. Germline CDR1 is DFQATT and CDR2 is SNEGSKA (reference sequence). With V trimmed by 0 bases and J by 7 bases, 5 bases remained unmatched. CDR3 length equals 15 residues. The CDR3 protein is CSARDPGQDNSPLHF. The CDR3 DNA sequence: TGCAGTGCTAGAGATCCGGGACAGGACAATTCACCCCTCCACTTT.

This clonotype was recorded once. The chain has TRBV7-2 and TRBJ1-2; D ambiguous. From germline, CDR1 is SGHTA and CDR2 FQGNSA. V gave up 2 bases and J gave up 0 bases, with 7 bases separating them. This CDR3 has 14 amino acids. The CDR3 region is CASSLISANYGYTF. The CDR3 DNA is TGTGCCAGCAGCTTAATATCAGCTAACTATGGCTACACCTTC. Supplemented by reference TRBV7-2 and TRBJ1-2, the full variable domain reads GAGVSQSPSNKVTEKGKDVELRCDPISGHTALYWYRQSLGQGLEFLIYFQGNSAPDKSGLPSDRFSAERTGGSVSTLTIQRTQQEDSAVYLCASSLISANYGYTFGSGTRLTVV.

This clonotype has just a few counts. The CDR3, as DNA: TGTGCCAGCAGCTCCTCAGATACGCAGTATTTT. Protein sequence: CASSSSDTQYF. The J gene is TRBJ2-3, the V gene TRBV7-9, with D unresolved. The germline gives CDR1 SEHNR, CDR2 FQNEAQ (reference sequence). V lost 4 bases, J lost 4 bases, and 3 bases lay in between. The CDR3 length is 11 residues.

The chain links TRBV6-2 or TRBV6-3 to TRBJ2-7, with D tentatively TRBD1 or TRBD2 (7 bases each). CDR3 size: 14 residues. Germline-derived CDR1 and CDR2 are MNHEY and SVGEGT. V was cut by 7 bases and J by 5 bases, with 18 bases left in between. This CDR3 is CASIGPTGRDEQYF. The DNA of the CDR3 is TGTGCCAGCATCGGTCCGACAGGGAGGGACGAGCAGTACTTC.

The chain combines TRBV5-6 with TRBJ2-5; a possible D gene is TRBD2 (6 bases). V lost 7 bases to trimming and J lost 5 bases, with 12 bases between them. The germline V gene has CDR1 SGHDT and CDR2 YYEEEE. This CDR3 is built from 12 residues. The CDR3 loop is CASSGLMETQYF. In nucleotides, the CDR3 is TGTGCCAGCTCGGGACTTATGGAGACCCAGTACTTC.

This clonotype showed up just a few times. Given a much more abundant clone one base away, this may be a read error. CDR3 loop: CASSSEGVTYTEQFF. CDR3 nucleotides: TGTGCCAGCAGTTCCGAGGGGGTCACGTACACTGAGCAGTTCTTC. The genes are TRBV11-1 and TRBJ2-1, with D maybe TRBD1 (6 bases). Looked up from germline, CDR1 is SGHAT and CDR2 is FQDESV (reference sequence). There are 15 residues in the CDR3.

This clonotype was detected only once. This chain joins TRBV20-1 and TRBJ1-2; 9 positions agree with TRBD1. In germline, CDR1 is DFQATT, CDR2 SNEGSKA (reference sequence). J lost 3 bases, V lost 7 bases, and 6 bases had no gene match. The CDR3 contains 13 residues. This CDR3 reads CSVRTGVDYGYTF. DNA for the CDR3: TGCAGTGTCCGGACAGGGGTGGACTATGGCTACACCTTC.

This clonotype was seen just once. V is TRBV19 and J is TRBJ1-2, with a weak D call TRBD1 (5 bases). The CDR3 runs 13 residues. The V gene's germline CDR1 is LNHDA and CDR2 SQIVND (reference sequence). The ends were cut back, 5 bases at V and 2 bases at J, with 9 bases in the middle. As DNA, the CDR3 is TGTGCCAGTAGTCCACAGGCGAACTATGGCTACACCTTC. Translating it yields CASSPQANYGYTF.

This clonotype was counted many times. The V and J genes are TRBV9 and TRBJ2-3; a weak D match, TRBD2 (5 bases). The germline CDR1 and CDR2 sequences are SGDLS and YYNGEE. This CDR3 spans 16 amino acids. V shed 0 bases and J shed 0 bases, with 11 bases lying between them. The CDR3 loop is CASSVDRTGSTDTQYF. The DNA for the CDR3 is TGTGCCAGCAGCGTAGATAGGACTGGAAGCACAGATACGCAGTATTTT.

The chain couples TRBV15 to TRBJ1-2; D might be TRBD1 (6 bases). This CDR3 is built from 13 residues. The ends were cut back, 0 bases at V and 8 bases at J, with 10 bases in the middle. In germline, CDR1 is LNHNV, CDR2 YYDKDF (reference sequence). The CDR3 protein is CATSRDYGGGYTF. In nucleotides, the CDR3 is TGTGCCACCAGCAGAGATTACGGGGGCGGCTACACCTTC.

This chain joins TRBV6-2 or TRBV6-3 and TRBJ2-2; D remains ambiguous. V was clipped by 3 bases and J by 5 bases, with 19 bases between them. This CDR3 is built from 17 residues. Germline assignment: CDR1 MNHEY and CDR2 SVGEGT. The CDR3 DNA reads TGTGCCAGCAGTTATGAAGTAATAGGGCTGTATACCGGGGAGCTGTTTTTT. This gives the protein CASSYEVIGLYTGELFF.

This clonotype has ten or more counts. The chain uses TRBV5-6 and TRBJ2-2, with D perhaps matching TRBD1 (5 bases). V was pared by 3 bases and J by 0 bases, with 12 bases between. The germline gives CDR1 SGHDT, CDR2 YYEEEE. CDR3 size: 16 residues. CDR3 sequence: CASSYEKTANTGELFF. In nucleotides, the CDR3 is TGTGCCAGCAGCTACGAGAAGACAGCGAACACCGGGGAGCTGTTTTTT.

The count of this clonotype is one. The chain has TRBV19 and TRBJ1-1; D is possibly TRBD1 (5 bases). The V gene lost 5 bases and the J gene lost 1 base, with 17 bases spanning the gap. The CDR3 contains 16 residues. Germline V gene data show CDR1 as LNHDA and CDR2 as SQIVND (reference sequence). The CDR3 spells CASSPYMGRSNTEAFF. CDR3 bases: TGTGCCAGTAGTCCATATATGGGACGGTCGAACACTGAAGCTTTCTTT.

The chain carries TRBV2 and TRBJ1-2; no definite D call. Germline V gene data show CDR1 as SNHLY and CDR2 as FYNNEI. V was clipped by 3 bases and J by 0 bases, with 11 bases between them. The length of the CDR3 is 15 residues. CDR3 in amino acids: CASSEASGANYGYTF. For the CDR3, the DNA is TGTGCCAGCAGTGAGGCCAGCGGAGCTAACTATGGCTACACCTTC.

The chain recombines TRBV10-1 with TRBJ2-7, with D perhaps TRBD1 or TRBD2 (5 bases each). The CDR3 runs 15 residues. Germline assignment: CDR1 WNHNN and CDR2 SYGVQD (reference sequence). V lost 0 bases to trimming and J lost 6 bases, with 15 bases between them. The DNA for the CDR3 is TGCGCCAGCAGTGAGTCAGGGGTCCGGGATCGCGAGCAGTACTTC. Amino acids: CASSESGVRDREQYF.

This clonotype was found once. J is TRBJ2-3 and V is TRBV20-1, with D unresolved. Germline assignment: CDR1 DFQATT and CDR2 SNEGSKA (reference sequence). This CDR3 has 14 residues. V was trimmed by 4 bases and J by 2 bases, leaving 13 bases between them. CDR3 bases: TGCAGTGCTATTCCACGGACCATCACAGATACGCAGTATTTT. Protein product: CSAIPRTITDTQYF.

V is TRBV7-8 and J is TRBJ1-2; 8 nucleotides align to TRBD1. The CDR3 sequence is 13 residues long. CDR1 and CDR2 from the germline V gene are SGHVS and FQNEAQ. J gave up 4 bases and V 8 bases, and 6 bases lay outside the gene matches. CDR3 bases: TGTGCCAGCGGGACAGGCCGGATCTATGGCTACACCTTC. Translating gives CASGTGRIYGYTF.

This clonotype is a singleton in its sample. At one end, the junction sequence differs from germline, possibly due to a read error. This chain links TRBV11-1 with TRBJ2-3; possible D gene TRBD2, 5 bases. The germline CDR1 and CDR2 sequences are SGHAT and FQDESV (reference sequence). The CDR3 length is 15 residues. The CDR3 coding sequence is TGTACCAGCAGCTCCGCACCGTTTGGGGAGCCAACGCAGTATTTT. Residues: CTSSSAPFGEPTQYF.

This clonotype has only a few counts. The chain carries TRBV19 and TRBJ2-5, with D perhaps TRBD2 (5 bases). Trimming stripped 5 bases from V and 3 bases from J, with 19 bases between. The CDR3 covers 16 residues. The germline CDR1 and CDR2 sequences are LNHDA and SQIVND (reference sequence). The CDR3 spells CASSPQLGDGEETQYF. CDR3 nucleotide sequence: TGTGCCAGTAGTCCTCAATTGGGAGATGGGGAAGAGACCCAGTACTTC.

The V call is TRBV4-2, the J call TRBJ2-7, with a possible D match to TRBD1 (5 bases). In germline, CDR1 is LGHNA, CDR2 YNFKEQ. The CDR3 totals 15 residues. V lost 0 bases to trimming and J lost 1 base, with 10 bases between them. CDR3 amino acids: CASSQDGHSSYEQYF. As DNA, the CDR3 is TGTGCCAGCAGCCAAGACGGACACTCGTCCTACGAGCAGTACTTC.

This clonotype was detected once. The V gene is TRBV19, the J gene TRBJ2-7, with D tentatively TRBD1 or TRBD2 (5 bases each). V was pared by 5 bases and J by 4 bases, with 15 bases between. Germline V gene data show CDR1 as LNHDA and CDR2 as SQIVND (reference sequence). The CDR3 sequence is 14 residues long. This chain's CDR3 is CASSFRDGVYEQYF. The CDR3 DNA reads TGTGCCAGTAGTTTCCGGGACGGAGTGTACGAGCAGTACTTC.